This T cell receptor (beta chain) comes out of a study of T-cell reconstitution after alpha-beta-depleted transplantation in children. Study results and caveats: A year post-transplant, T-cell counts and diversity derived mostly from newly produced T cells. Approximately two months post-transplant, alpha-beta T cells reportedly originated from several hundred expanded graft clones.

Preparation of the TCRbeta library used unique molecular identifiers. MiXCR was run by TCRdb on the PCR reads, yielding one entry per CDR3 protein. The sample contains hundreds of thousands of distinct CDR3 sequences, roughly 17% of which appear only once. For this clonotype: What it binds is unknown.

Germline V gene lookup returns CDR1 MDHEN and CDR2 SYDVKM. Trimming took 6 bases from V and 3 from J, leaving 18 bases between them. The CDR3 is 15 residues long. The V and J genes are TRBV28 and TRBJ2-7; no firm D call. The receptor was derived from a male patient aged 2 to 9 who had a stem cell transplant for acute lymphoblastic leukemia, so the T cells may come from the graft donor. This specimen consisted of PBMCs, mostly from graft donor cells, obtained 360 days after TCRalphabeta/CD19-depleted stem cell transplant. CDR3 sequence reads: CASRSPFRADYEQYF. As DNA, the CDR3 is TGTGCCAGCAGATCCCCCTTCCGGGCCGACTACGAGCAGTACTTC.